Below are 21 T cell receptor beta chains sequenced from a single sample in a study of T cells in Graves' hyperthyroidism and ophthalmopathy. The source material, RNA transcripts, was used to amplify TCR beta CDR3 regions. With the HTBI primer set, the TCR CDR3 went through a first round of RT-PCR. TCRdb re-analysed the multiplex PCR reads in MiXCR, keeping a single row per CDR3 protein. The sample has some 720,000 distinct CDR3 sequences, over 15% seen once. Sequencing was carried out using blood. These receptors were collected from a man aged 18 to 30 with Graves' hyperthyroidism.

This clonotype has a count of ten or more. The chain recombines TRBV2 with TRBJ1-1; D call uncertain. Trimming removed 3 bases from V and 8 bases from J, with 16 bases in between. CDR1 and CDR2 from the germline V gene are SNHLY and FYNNEI. This CDR3 region has 14 residues. CDR3 amino acids: CASSDFGSRTEAFF. In DNA form, the CDR3 reads TGTGCCAGCAGTGACTTTGGCAGCCGTACCGAAGCTTTCTTT. The entire variable domain, with the rest obtained from reference TRBV2 and TRBJ1-1, is as follows: EPEVTQTPSHQVTQMGQEVILRCVPISNHLYFYWYRQILGQKVEFLVSFYNNEISEKSEIFDDQFSVERPDGSNFTLKIRSTKLEDSAMYFCASSDFGSRTEAFFGQGTRLTVV.

This chain joins TRBV11-1 and TRBJ2-5; D is undetermined. V was clipped by 2 bases and J by 10 bases, with 8 bases between them. Germline V gene data show CDR1 as SGHAT and CDR2 as FQDESV (reference sequence). This CDR3 has 11 amino acids. CDR3 loop: CASSLSGVQYF. In DNA form, the CDR3 reads TGTGCCAGCAGCTTAAGTGGAGTCCAGTACTTC.

Many counts were recorded for this clonotype. The V gene is TRBV10-3, the J gene TRBJ2-7, with D possibly being TRBD1 (5 bases). CDR1 ENHRY and CDR2 SYGVKD come from the germline V gene. The CDR3 length is 15 residues. V shed 5 bases and J shed 0 bases, with 14 bases lying between them. As DNA, the CDR3 is TGTGCCATCAGTCGAGCGCAGGGAAGCTCCTACGAGCAGTACTTC. Its translation is CAISRAQGSSYEQYF.

This clonotype was detected ten times or more. The genes are TRBV6-1 and TRBJ2-3; D is uncertain. Germline values: CDR1 MNHNS, CDR2 SASEGT. The CDR3 is made up of 13 amino acids. V lost 5 bases and J lost 4, with 10 bases in between. CDR3 sequence (DNA): TGTGCCAGCAGTCCCCAGGATCCAGATACGCAGTATTTT. This codes for CASSPQDPDTQYF.

This chain uses TRBV12-3 or TRBV12-4 with TRBJ1-2; D remains ambiguous. V lost 5 bases, J lost 7 bases, and 14 bases lay in between. The length of the CDR3 is 13 residues. CDR3 protein: CASSVFRQAGYTF. DNA of the CDR3: TGTGCCAGCAGTGTTTTCCGGCAGGCTGGCTACACCTTC.

This clonotype occurred a few times. The chain uses TRBV24-1 and TRBJ2-1, with 9 bases aligning to TRBD2. The CDR3 loop spans 14 amino acids. The ends lost 4 bases at V and 8 bases at J; junction bases unmatched: 5. CDR1 and CDR2 (germline): KGHDR, SFDVKD. The CDR3 nucleotides are TGTGCCACCAGTGAGGGACTAGCAAACGATGAGCAGTTCTTC. Its protein product is CATSEGLANDEQFF.

The chain employs TRBV12-3 or TRBV12-4 and TRBJ1-2; no clear D gene. The V and J ends lost 3 bases and 0 bases respectively, with 11 bases between them. The CDR3 covers 15 residues. The chain's CDR3 is CASSFSSLANYGYTF. CDR3 DNA sequence: TGTGCCAGCAGTTTTTCCTCACTCGCTAACTATGGCTACACCTTC.

This clonotype was seen only once. The rearrangement joins TRBV29-1 to TRBJ2-3; 10 bases agree with TRBD2. The CDR3 length is 18 residues. With V trimmed by 4 bases and J by 2 bases, 15 bases remained unmatched. Germline CDR1 SQVTM, CDR2 ANQGSEA. The CDR3 here is CSVGPDPFSGRPTDTQYF. In DNA form, the CDR3 reads TGCAGCGTTGGACCGGACCCGTTTAGCGGGAGGCCCACAGATACGCAGTATTTT.

This clonotype has just a few counts. The chain is built from TRBV7-8 and TRBJ2-2; perhaps TRBD1 as D (6 bases). The V and J ends lost 1 base and 3 bases respectively, with 12 bases between them. The germline CDR1 and CDR2 sequences are SGHVS and FQNEAQ. The CDR3 runs to 16 residues. The CDR3 protein is CASSLGWGHDTGELFF. As DNA, the CDR3 is TGTGCCAGCAGCTTAGGGTGGGGGCATGACACCGGGGAGCTGTTTTTT.

Ten or more counts support this clonotype. The genes are TRBV2 and TRBJ1-2; 8 nucleotides match TRBD1. V lost 9 bases to trimming and J lost 4 bases; unmatched junction nucleotides: 10. This CDR3 is 14 amino acids long. Per germline, CDR1 SNHLY and CDR2 FYNNEI. The CDR3 loop reads CARFGTGGGYGYTF. The CDR3 DNA follows: TGTGCCAGGTTTGGGACAGGCGGAGGCTATGGCTACACCTTC.

Many counts were recorded for this clonotype. The V call is TRBV7-9, the J call TRBJ2-7, with 11 bases fitting TRBD2. CDR1 and CDR2 (germline): SEHNR, FQNEAQ (reference sequence). J lost 3 bases, V lost 1 base, and 2 bases had no gene match. This CDR3 is built from 15 residues. CDR3 nucleotide sequence: TGTGCCAGCAGCTTAGGTAGCGGGAGGGTCTACGAGCAGTACTTC. Encoded protein: CASSLGSGRVYEQYF.

V gene TRBV3-1 combines with J gene TRBJ2-5, with D tentatively TRBD1 or TRBD2 (7 bases each). Trimming removed 4 bases at V and 2 bases at J, with 11 bases between. CDR1 is LGHDT, CDR2 YNNKEL, per germline (reference sequence). The CDR3 has 14 amino acids. This chain's CDR3 is CASSPGGQQETQYF. The CDR3 DNA reads TGTGCCAGCAGCCCGGGGGGACAGCAAGAGACCCAGTACTTC.

This clonotype has more than one count but fewer than ten. The rearrangement uses TRBV18 and TRBJ1-1; tentative D call: TRBD1 (5 bases). Trimming removed 3 bases from V and 6 bases from J, with 11 bases in between. The CDR3 extends over 13 amino acids. Germline CDR1 and CDR2: KGHSH and LQKENI. CDR3 nucleotides: TGTGCCAGCTCACCGACAGTCTCCCCTGAAGCTTTCTTT. This encodes CASSPTVSPEAFF.

This clonotype was seen a few times. The genes are TRBV6-1 and TRBJ1-2; TRBD1 aligns across 7 bases. Germline values: CDR1 MNHNS, CDR2 SASEGT. This CDR3 has 14 amino acids. V lost 3 bases, J lost 6 bases, and 7 bases stayed unmatched. The CDR3 protein is CASSDQGGSDGYTF. Here the CDR3 DNA reads TGTGCCAGCAGTGATCAGGGGGGTTCAGATGGCTACACCTTC.

This clonotype was recorded many times. The V call is TRBV20-1, the J call TRBJ2-1; D is unclear. Trimming took off 3 bases at V and 0 bases at J, with 12 bases between the two ends. The CDR3 covers 15 residues. Germline V gene data show CDR1 as DFQATT and CDR2 as SNEGSKA (reference sequence). CDR3 bases: TGCAGTGCTAGGCCAGTCGGCAGCTCCTACAATGAGCAGTTCTTC. As protein: CSARPVGSSYNEQFF.

This clonotype turned up a few times. The chain links TRBV13 to TRBJ2-5; 8 bases align to TRBD2. The germline V gene has CDR1 PRHDT and CDR2 FYEKMQ (reference sequence). V lost 5 bases and J lost 0; bases outside the gene matches: 5. The CDR3 consists of 15 residues. CDR3 nucleotides: TGTGCCAGCAGCCCTTTAGCGGGGAACCAAGAGACCCAGTACTTC. It is translated as CASSPLAGNQETQYF.

The gene calls are TRBV5-6 and TRBJ2-1; D uncertain. The CDR3 sequence is 15 residues long. Germline CDR1 reads SGHDT; CDR2 reads YYEEEE. Trimming took off 3 bases at V and 0 bases at J, with 10 bases between the two ends. The CDR3 nucleotides read TGTGCCAGCAGCTACGGTCCGAGCTCCTACAATGAGCAGTTCTTC. It encodes CASSYGPSSYNEQFF.

This clonotype was detected ten times or more. The chain combines TRBV5-1 with TRBJ2-5; 7 bases line up with TRBD1. The germline gives CDR1 SGHRS, CDR2 YFSETQ. CDR3 length equals 16 residues. Trimming at V came to 2 bases and at J to 2 bases, leaving 9 bases not matched to a gene. CDR3 in DNA: TGCGCCAGCAGCTTAATGCCGGGACAGCTTCAAGAGACCCAGTACTTC. Translated, it gives CASSLMPGQLQETQYF.

This clonotype was counted at least ten times. The V and J genes are TRBV7-2 and TRBJ1-1, with D possibly TRBD1 on 6 matching bases. The CDR3 covers 12 residues. The germline CDR1 and CDR2 sequences are SGHTA and FQGNSA. Trimming shortened V by 7 bases and J by 4 bases, and 10 bases separated the two germline ends. DNA for the CDR3: TGTGCCAGCATACAAGGGGGCACTGAAGCTTTCTTT. It encodes CASIQGGTEAFF.

V is TRBV6-1 and J is TRBJ2-3; possibly TRBD2 for D (5 bases). CDR3 length equals 15 residues. The germline gives CDR1 MNHNS, CDR2 SASEGT. Trimming shortened V by 4 bases and J by 5 bases, and 16 bases separated the two germline ends. The CDR3 spells CASSARIAPGDTQYF. The CDR3 bases are TGTGCCAGCAGTGCGAGAATAGCGCCGGGAGATACGCAGTATTTT.

The genes are TRBV9 and TRBJ2-1; D is tentatively TRBD1 or TRBD2 (5 bases each). Germline CDR1 reads SGDLS; CDR2 reads YYNGEE. This CDR3 is 17 amino acids long. V was pared by 1 base and J by 2 bases, with 16 bases between. CDR3 nucleotides: TGTGCCAGCAGCGTACGGGACGGTCCCCTTACCTACAATGAGCAGTTCTTC. It specifies CASSVRDGPLTYNEQFF.